These 29 T cell receptor beta chains came from one sample sequenced in a study of T cell responses to AZD1222 COVID-19 vaccine. The protocol was immunoSEQ multiplex PCR, while the TCRdb copy is restricted to in-frame clones and leaves out a portion. The repertoire holds more than 130,000 clones, with 90% as singletons. Sequencing used peripheral blood, obtained on day 0 of AZD1222 vaccination. The source is an adult in good health.

The V and J genes are TRBV30 and TRBJ2-4; D could derive from TRBD1 or TRBD2 (5 bases each). Trimming stripped 3 bases from V and 3 bases from J, with 18 bases between. Looked up from germline, CDR1 is GTSNPN and CDR2 is SVGIG (reference sequence). The CDR3 has 16 residues. The CDR3 reads CAWRGDGQLGKNIQYF. CDR3 nucleotides: TGTGCCTGGAGGGGGGACGGGCAGTTAGGCAAAAACATTCAGTACTTC.

The rearrangement links TRBV30 to TRBJ1-5; 8 bases line up with TRBD1. The CDR3 is made up of 16 amino acids. With V trimmed by 3 bases and J by 7 bases, 14 bases remained unmatched. Germline V gene sequence: CDR1 GTSNPN, CDR2 SVGIG (reference sequence). CDR3 protein: CAWSRRQGPGGQPQHF. DNA of the CDR3: TGTGCCTGGAGCAGAAGACAGGGCCCAGGGGGCCAGCCCCAGCATTTT.

V and J are TRBV7-3 and TRBJ1-2; D is uncertain. V lost 1 base and J 4 bases, leaving 13 bases between the germline ends. The CDR3 consists of 15 residues. Germline-derived CDR1 and CDR2 are SGHTA and FQGTGA. As DNA, the CDR3 is TGTGCCAGCAGCTTAAAGGCCGGCAGTCCCTATGGCTACACCTTC. Residues: CASSLKAGSPYGYTF.

This sequence joins TRBV6-6 and TRBJ1-2, with a possible D match to TRBD1 (5 bases). V was shortened by 2 bases and J by 2 bases, with 12 bases between the two germline ends. The germline V gene encodes CDR1 MNHNY and CDR2 SVGAGI (reference sequence). The CDR3 extends over 15 amino acids. The CDR3 is CASSYMDTRNYGYTF. CDR3 nucleotides: TGTGCCAGCAGTTACATGGACACTAGGAACTATGGCTACACCTTC.

The chain carries TRBV9 and TRBJ1-5; unclear D gene. The V end lost 0 bases, the J end lost 5 bases, and 6 bases lay between the germline ends. The CDR3 is 13 amino acids. Germline V gene data show CDR1 as SGDLS and CDR2 as YYNGEE. CDR3 in amino acids: CASSVGPYQPQHF. In DNA form, the CDR3 reads TGTGCCAGCAGCGTAGGACCTTATCAGCCCCAGCATTTT. The variable domain in full, with the rest retrieved from reference TRBV9 and TRBJ1-5, is DSGVTQTPKHLITATGQRVTLRCSPRSGDLSVYWYQQSLDQGLQFLIQYYNGEERAKGNILERFSAQQFPDLHSELNLSSLELGDSALYFCASSVGPYQPQHFGDGTRLSIL.

The genes are TRBV11-2 and TRBJ1-4; D is uncertain. Per the germline V gene, CDR1 is SGHAT and CDR2 is FQNNGV. The CDR3 extends over 14 amino acids. Between the trimmed V and J ends, which lost 5 bases and 4 bases, there was a span of 11 bases. The CDR3 DNA reads TGTGCCAGCAGCCAACTCACAGTTAATGAAAAACTGTTTTTT. It translates to CASSQLTVNEKLFF.

The V call is TRBV25-1, the J call TRBJ1-1, with a weak D call TRBD1 (6 bases). This CDR3 comprises 14 residues. Trimming took off 3 bases at V and 1 base at J, with 9 bases between the two ends. The germline CDR1 and CDR2 sequences are MGHDK and SYGVNS. CDR3 DNA: TGTGCCAGCAGTGAGATGGGGGCGAACACTGAAGCTTTCTTT. Translation: CASSEMGANTEAFF.

V and J are TRBV11-3 and TRBJ2-3; TRBD2 agrees at 8 bases. The CDR3 runs 17 residues. Germline-derived CDR1 and CDR2 are SGHNT and YENEEA. After removal of 5 bases from V and 5 bases from J, the junction contained 15 bases not matched to a gene. CDR3: CASSPGVSGMELDTQYF. The CDR3 DNA reads TGTGCCAGCAGCCCCGGTGTTAGCGGGATGGAATTAGATACGCAGTATTTT.

The CDR3 nucleotides read TGTGCCAGCAGCTCACGTTCTCGGCCAGATACGCAGTATTTT. Protein sequence: CASSSRSRPDTQYF. The V and J genes are TRBV7-7 and TRBJ2-3; D unclear. Trimming left V 4 bases short and J 4 bases short, with 12 bases between. This CDR3 has 14 residues. CDR1 is SSHAT, CDR2 FNYEAQ, per germline (reference sequence).

The rearrangement joins TRBV3-1 (or the pseudogene TRBV3-2) to TRBJ2-2, with D maybe TRBD2 (5 bases). The V gene's germline CDR1 is LGHDT and CDR2 YNNKEL (reference sequence). The CDR3 has 16 amino acids. V dropped 0 bases and J dropped 7 bases, with 15 bases sitting between them. The CDR3 loop reads CASSQEALAQVGELFF. The CDR3 DNA reads as TGTGCCAGCAGCCAAGAGGCGTTAGCGCAGGTCGGGGAGCTGTTTTTT.

The rearrangement uses TRBV7-9 and TRBJ2-6; D is ambiguous. Germline CDR1 reads SEHNR; CDR2 reads FQNEAQ (reference sequence). V was trimmed by 1 base and J by 2 bases, leaving 18 bases between them. The CDR3 extends over 19 amino acids. In nucleotides, the CDR3 is TGTGCCAGCAGCTTAGGCCAATTTTCCGGTCGGGCTGGGGCCAACGTCCTGACTTTC. Translating gives CASSLGQFSGRAGANVLTF.

CDR3 coding DNA: TGTGCCAGCTTCCCCCCAGGGCGATACTATGGCTACACCTTC. This translates into CASFPPGRYYGYTF. The chain carries TRBV28 and TRBJ1-2; D may be TRBD1 (5 bases). This CDR3 has 14 residues. CDR1 is MDHEN, CDR2 SYDVKM, per germline. The germline V and J ends were trimmed by 8 bases and 3 bases, with 16 bases remaining between them.

V gene TRBV24-1 combines with J gene TRBJ2-1; D may match TRBD1 or TRBD2 (5 bases each). There are 18 residues in the CDR3. CDR1 KGHDR and CDR2 SFDVKD come from the germline V gene. The V gene lost 2 bases and the J gene lost 4 bases, with 20 bases spanning the gap. The CDR3, as DNA: TGTGCCACCAGTGATTCCCAATTCGAGGGGAAGGTGTACAATGAGCAGTTCTTC. Its protein is CATSDSQFEGKVYNEQFF.

The chain is built from TRBV5-5 and TRBJ2-7; possible D gene TRBD2, 5 bases. The CDR3 has 13 amino acids. V dropped 5 bases and J dropped 3 bases, with 12 bases sitting between them. The germline V gene has CDR1 SGHKS and CDR2 YYEKEE (reference sequence). CDR3 protein: CASSTGSFYEQYF. The DNA of the CDR3 is TGTGCCAGCAGTACGGGATCCTTCTACGAGCAGTACTTC.

The V and J genes are TRBV7-9 and TRBJ1-6; D is unclear. Per germline, CDR1 SEHNR and CDR2 FQNEAQ (reference sequence). The V end was cut by 1 base, the J end by 10 bases, with 8 bases between. The CDR3 is 13 residues long. The CDR3 DNA reads TGTGCCAGCAGCTTAGGTAGAGAATCACCCCTCCACTTT. Amino acids: CASSLGRESPLHF.

This clone is a singleton in its sample. The chain uses TRBV19 and TRBJ2-2; D might be TRBD1 or TRBD2, each matching 6 bases. This CDR3 contains 14 residues. V gave up 7 bases and J gave up 5 bases, with 14 bases separating them. Germline assignment: CDR1 LNHDA and CDR2 SQIVND (reference sequence). CDR3 protein: CASIYSGATGELFF. The CDR3 DNA sequence: TGTGCCAGTATCTACTCGGGGGCAACCGGGGAGCTGTTTTTT.

The rearrangement links TRBV5-1 to TRBJ1-1; TRBD1 aligns across 10 bases. The CDR3 runs 15 residues. With 3 bases clipped from V and 0 bases from J, the junction kept 2 bases outside the gene matches. Germline V lookup: CDR1 SGHRS, CDR2 YFSETQ. The CDR3 loop is CASSSGQGLNTEAFF. CDR3 DNA: TGCGCCAGCAGCTCGGGACAGGGGTTGAACACTGAAGCTTTCTTT. Variable domain in full (rest from reference TRBV5-1 and TRBJ1-1): KAGVTQTPRYLIKTRGQQVTLSCSPISGHRSVSWYQQTPGQGLQFLFEYFSETQRNKGNFPGRFSGRQFSNSRSEMNVSTLELGDSALYLCASSSGQGLNTEAFFGQGTRLTVV.

V usage is TRBV7-3 and J usage is TRBJ1-2; D is undetermined. The CDR3 runs to 14 residues. Germline V CDR1 and CDR2: SGHTA, FQGTGA. Trimming left V 2 bases short and J 0 bases short, with 7 bases between. DNA for the CDR3: TGTGCCAGCAGCTTATTACCCGCTAACTATGGCTACACCTTC. It codes for CASSLLPANYGYTF.

The gene calls are TRBV5-1 and TRBJ1-2; 10 bases are a match to TRBD1. This CDR3 spans 14 amino acids. With 4 bases clipped from V and 8 bases from J, the junction kept 8 bases outside the gene matches. CDR1 and CDR2 (germline): SGHRS, YFSETQ. CDR3 in DNA: TGCGCCAGCAGCCATGACAGGGGGCGCGGGGGCTACACCTTC. Translated: CASSHDRGRGGYTF. The whole variable domain, remainder taken from reference TRBV5-1 and TRBJ1-2, is KAGVTQTPRYLIKTRGQQVTLSCSPISGHRSVSWYQQTPGQGLQFLFEYFSETQRNKGNFPGRFSGRQFSNSRSEMNVSTLELGDSALYLCASSHDRGRGGYTFGSGTRLTVV.

As DNA, the CDR3 is TGCGCCAGCAGCTTAAGGGATTCAGGGACCGCCGGGGAGCTGTTTTTT. This codes for CASSLRDSGTAGELFF. V and J are TRBV5-1 and TRBJ2-2, with D perhaps being TRBD1 or TRBD2 (5 bases each). The CDR3 contains 16 residues. The V and J ends lost 2 bases and 6 bases respectively, with 17 bases between them. Germline V gene lookup returns CDR1 SGHRS and CDR2 YFSETQ.

The chain couples TRBV2 to TRBJ2-5, with 10 bases matching TRBD2. The CDR3 contains 14 residues. V lost 8 bases and J lost 2; bases outside the gene matches: 5. Looked up from germline, CDR1 is SNHLY and CDR2 is FYNNEI. CDR3 nucleotide sequence: TGTGCCAGCTTAGCGGGAGGTGGGCAAGAGACCCAGTACTTC. Amino acid sequence: CASLAGGGQETQYF.

This chain uses TRBV18 with TRBJ2-1; D not certain. Per the germline V gene, CDR1 is KGHSH and CDR2 is LQKENI. V shed 0 bases and J shed 10 bases, with 7 bases lying between them. The CDR3 runs 12 residues. As DNA, the CDR3 is TGTGCCAGCTCACCACCGGTGGGAGAGCAGTTCTTC. Protein sequence: CASSPPVGEQFF.

The rearrangement links TRBV4-3 to TRBJ2-2, with TRBD2 matching over 11 bases. Trimming cost V 1 base and J 4 bases; bases outside gene matches: 5. Germline lookup yields CDR1 LGHNA and CDR2 YSLEER. The CDR3 totals 17 residues. CDR3 in amino acids: CASSQAGLAAITGELFF. DNA of the CDR3: TGCGCCAGCAGCCAAGCGGGACTAGCGGCAATCACCGGGGAGCTGTTTTTT.

This clone was recorded once. The V and J genes are TRBV19 and TRBJ1-3; 7 bases map to TRBD1. The CDR3 is 15 amino acids. Looked up from germline, CDR1 is LNHDA and CDR2 is SQIVND (reference sequence). V trimming: 4 bases; J trimming: 1 base; junction bases outside the gene matches: 4. This CDR3 is CASSTAGGSGNTIYF. The CDR3 coding sequence is TGTGCCAGTAGTACCGCAGGGGGATCTGGAAACACCATATATTTT.

The chain links TRBV7-3 to TRBJ2-2, with 9 bases aligning to TRBD2. From germline, CDR1 is SGHTA and CDR2 FQGTGA. V dropped 5 bases and J dropped 4; count of bases not matched to a gene: 8. This CDR3 contains 16 residues. The CDR3: CASSLNAGGATGELFF. CDR3 DNA: TGTGCCAGCAGCCTAAACGCGGGAGGGGCCACCGGGGAGCTGTTTTTT. Full variable domain (remainder filled in from reference TRBV7-3 and TRBJ2-2): GAGVSQTPSNKVTEKGKYVELRCDPISGHTALYWYRQSLGQGPEFLIYFQGTGAADDSGLPNDRFFAVRPEGSVSTLKIQRTERGDSAVYLCASSLNAGGATGELFFGEGSRLTVL.

The chain carries TRBV5-1 and TRBJ1-4; D ambiguous. Trimming removed 4 bases from V and 5 bases from J, with 9 bases in between. CDR3 size: 13 residues. Looked up from germline, CDR1 is SGHRS and CDR2 is YFSETQ. This CDR3 is CASSRGRNEKLFF. DNA for the CDR3: TGCGCCAGCAGCCGAGGCAGGAATGAAAAACTGTTTTTT.

The rearrangement joins TRBV3-1 (or the pseudogene TRBV3-2) to TRBJ2-1, with D possibly being TRBD2 (6 bases). V was cut by 2 bases and J by 11 bases, with 10 bases left in between. CDR1 and CDR2 from the germline V gene are LGHDT and YNNKEL (reference sequence). The CDR3 spans 12 residues. The CDR3 is CASSQPGTQQFF. The CDR3, as DNA: TGTGCCAGCAGCCAACCCGGGACTCAGCAGTTCTTC.

The genes are TRBV5-4 and TRBJ2-2; 8 bases align to TRBD1. This CDR3 region has 17 residues. Losses at the gene ends were 1 base for V and 4 bases for J; bases not matched to a gene: 9. The germline CDR1 and CDR2 sequences are SGHNT and YYREEE (reference sequence). The chain's CDR3 is CASSLQGAAWGTGELFF. The CDR3 region has the DNA TGTGCCAGCAGCTTGCAGGGGGCTGCATGGGGCACCGGGGAGCTGTTTTTT.

The chain couples TRBV3-1 (or the pseudogene TRBV3-2) to TRBJ2-1, with D possibly TRBD2 on 7 matching bases. Trimming cost V 2 bases and J 4 bases, with 15 bases left between them. Germline CDR1 and CDR2: LGHDT and YNNKEL (reference sequence). The length of the CDR3 is 16 residues. The CDR3 sequence is CASSQLGGALYNEQFF. In DNA, the CDR3 is TGTGCCAGCAGCCAACTAGGGGGGGCCCTTTACAATGAGCAGTTCTTC.